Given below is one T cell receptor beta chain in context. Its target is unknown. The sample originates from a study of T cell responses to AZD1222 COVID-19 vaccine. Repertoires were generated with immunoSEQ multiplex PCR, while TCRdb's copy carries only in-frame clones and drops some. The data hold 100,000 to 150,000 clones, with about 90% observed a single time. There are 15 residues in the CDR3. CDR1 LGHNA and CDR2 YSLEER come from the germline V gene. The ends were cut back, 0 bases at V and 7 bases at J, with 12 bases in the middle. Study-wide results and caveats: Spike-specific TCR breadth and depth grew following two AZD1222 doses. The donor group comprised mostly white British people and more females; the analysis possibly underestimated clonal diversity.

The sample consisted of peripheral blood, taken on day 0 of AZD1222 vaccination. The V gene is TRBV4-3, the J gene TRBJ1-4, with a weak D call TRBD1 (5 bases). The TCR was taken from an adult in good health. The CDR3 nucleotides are TGCGCCAGCAGCCAAGATGTGAGGGGTAGTGAAAAACTGTTTTTT. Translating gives CASSQDVRGSEKLFF.